This paragraph covers one T cell receptor (beta chain) sequence. Antigen specificity is unknown. CDR3 length: 13 amino acids. V was clipped by 3 bases and J by 5 bases, with 11 bases between them. The entry originates in a study of T cell repertoires in cytomegalovirus infection. About the research overall: As its CMV epitopes, the study selected recently identified HLA-C-restricted and well-studied HLA-B-restricted targets. Public TCR beta signatures marked donors with CMV infection and the matching HLA. Study-level points and caveats: Cumulative frequency of public TCR beta families picked out carriers of CMV plus the relevant HLA. Predominance within the ex vivo response was attributable to HLA-C-restricted CMV-specific TCR beta clonotypes.

TCRdb processed the reads anew with MiXCR; each CDR3 protein has one entry. This table holds roughly 920,000 distinct CDR3 sequences, around 30% found once. The chain joins TRBV12-3 or TRBV12-4 to TRBJ2-7; D might be TRBD2 (6 bases). The sample was cultured CD8+ T cells from PBMCs, taken from culture after CMV antigen stimulation. The clonotype was recovered from a human donor in good health (CMV status not recorded). Some clones in this sample may be carry-over from other donors' samples. The CDR3 bases are TGTGCCAGCAGTTTCTCACGGACTAACGAGCAGTACTTC. It translates to CASSFSRTNEQYF.